This TCR beta chain was found in a study of OX40 agonist ivuxolimab in advanced cancers. Overall study context: The patients got ivuxolimab, which is an agonistic anti-OX40 (CD134) antibody.

Study observations and caveats: Expanded clones tended on average to be more numerous among CD8+ T cells than CD4+.

The table came from immunoSEQ multiplex PCR; TCRdb's copy has only in-frame clones and leaves some out. The sample holds some 46,000 clones, approximately 85% seen once. Collection of blood occurred at baseline, at cycle 4 day 1, and at cycle 7 day 1. Comment on this clone: Its specificity is unknown.

V was pared by 5 bases and J by 5 bases, with 11 bases between. Germline V gene data show CDR1 as MGHRA and CDR2 as YSYEKL. The CDR3 loop spans 13 amino acids. The receptor's source is an adult with an advanced solid tumor such as melanoma, head and neck, liver or kidney cancer. V usage is TRBV4-1 and J usage is TRBJ2-3, with a possible D match to TRBD1 (6 bases). Sequencing was performed on CD4+ or CD8+ T cells sorted from blood, taken in a trial of the OX40 agonist ivuxolimab. CDR3 bases: TGCGCCAGCAGCGGGGGCTTCCAAGATACGCAGTATTTT. Residues: CASSGGFQDTQYF.